This entry features one T cell receptor (beta chain) sequence. Its antigen remains unidentified. No clone much larger than this one lies a single base away; base qualities are absent. The library was made by the immunoSEQ multiplex PCR assay. For the multiplex PCR, a mixture combining 60 forward primers for TCR Vbeta segments and 13 reverse primers for TCR Jbeta segments was used. A multiplex PCR assay on genomic DNA amplified the CDR3 region of rearranged TCR beta genes. Amplified TCR beta libraries were sequenced as 87-base-pair reads on the Illumina HiSeq System. Turning to the authors' computational methods: Across the roughly 640 repertoires, a later analysis counted approximately 83 million unique TCR beta chains, 9 million to 14 million of which were shared by at least two donors. A nearest-neighbor algorithm error-corrected the raw reads and collapsed the reads into unique sequences, merging closely related sequences to remove PCR and sequencing errors. CDR3 sequences were aligned to IMGT reference sequences to assign V, D and J gene segments. For a sequence to be retained, at least a six-nucleotide match to both a V gene segment and a J gene segment was required. A rearrangement counted as productive if the CDR3 had no stop codons and remained in frame with V and J, and every other rearrangement counted as non-productive. CDR3 was defined by IMGT convention, running from the second conserved V-encoded cysteine to the conserved J-encoded phenylalanine. Sequences without an unambiguous match to a single V gene segment were excluded from the earlier analysis of about 640 of the donors. In an earlier analysis of more than 500 of the donors, a V segment was called functional when productive rearrangements were above 56.7%, and segregating when the standard deviation between donors exceeded 5%. A statistical classification framework was built for diagnosing cytomegalovirus status from the catalog of TCR beta chain sequences. In a later analysis, V and J genes were assigned by comparing TCR nucleotide sequences against IMGT/GENE-DB human TR gene sequences. Using the TCRdist pipeline, a later analysis assigned CDR3 sequences along with most-parsimonious VDJ recombination scenarios. A later analysis defined each TCR beta chain by its CDR3 amino acid sequence plus V-gene family, and excluded reads lacking a unique V-gene family. As a way to deal with suspected cross-contamination and a sequencing artifact, a later analysis dropped hundreds of nucleotide sequences that were highly shared and had low generation probability. A later analysis calculated a clonal expansion index for each public chain from normalized within-repertoire ranks of inferred template counts. In a later analysis, generation probabilities were computed using a VDJ recombination model fitted to out-of-frame rearrangements, and the results were checked against IGoR. A later analysis scored TCR-TCR, TCR-HLA and TCR-CMV co-occurrence with hypergeometric tests, applying a repertoire-size bias correction to TCR pairs. False discovery rates were estimated in a later analysis by permuting HLA or CMV assignments 20 times. A later analysis grouped co-occurring TCRs with DBSCAN, adding TCRdist sequence similarity when clustering within HLA-allele-positive subsets. For co-occurrence clustering, repertoires with fewer than 30,000 or more than 120,000 public chains were excluded, along with 5 or 6 repertoires with anomalous nucleotide sharing. The table was pulled from immuneACCESS by TCRdb, which kept in-frame rearrangements only. Such tables lose some clones; where checked, under half of the loss comes from unresolved V genes, and the rest has no known cause. V and J calls and clone size are as listed in that table; D and trimming were resolved from the DNA. This sample lists roughly 72,000 clones; almost 80% were detected once. Together, the top ten hold around 22% of the sample.

The cohort was made up of approximately 670 healthy bone marrow donors. At the time of sampling, all cohort members were nominally healthy, though unrecorded immune exposures were likely present. The donor tested CMV seropositive, placing the donor among the approximately 310 seropositive members of the cohort. Every donor gave a peripheral blood sample, and the peripheral blood mononuclear cells from that sample were used for TCR beta sequencing. Genomic DNA extraction from the blood cell samples was performed with the Qiagen DNeasy Blood Extraction Kit. V is pruned by 4 bases and J by 5 bases, leaving 10 bases of the junction without a gene match. Inclusive of the bounding cysteine and phenylalanine, the CDR3 is 16 residues long. Here the CDR3 DNA is all that survives: 48 bases in frame from base 1. The germline V gene encodes CDR1 MNHEY and CDR2 SVGAGI. These data come from a study of cytomegalovirus exposure and HLA in healthy donors (dated by TCRdb to the late 2010s). About the full investigation: According to an earlier analysis of 587 of the donors, about 179 million T cells yielded approximately 120 million unique TCR beta sequences and approximately 300 Gb of sequence data. In a later genetic analysis, genome-wide SNP genotypes for about 55% of the roughly 700 donors were used, and that subset was treated as a discovery cohort. Both class I and class II loci were covered by HLA typing, at four-digit resolution. The genetic ancestry cluster associated with self-reported Caucasian donors included about 84% of the roughly 390 genotyped donors. The T cell repertoires of under 750 subjects were profiled by immunosequencing and related to cytomegalovirus serostatus. Typing coverage differed by locus: A, B, C, DRB1 and DQB1 were typed in roughly 620-630 donors, DQA1 in 522, DPA1 in 600 to 610, and DPB1 in 472. The study aimed to test whether cataloging public T cell receptors could reveal signatures of past pathogen exposure. Alongside the repertoire data, information on donor age, sex, ethnicity and CMV serostatus was compiled. Because of strong linkage in the cohort, five DR-DQ haplotypes were treated as single units for association and clustering. An earlier analysis of about 600 of the donors used high-throughput TCR beta sequencing to judge whether each TCR beta V gene segment behaved as functional or pseudogenic. In the later analysis, no new phenotypic data were used to find candidate immune exposures; instead, reliance was placed on TCR beta sequences and their occurrence across donors. Every discovery cohort repertoire had been produced on one sequencing platform. Along with the roughly 700-subject first cohort, a separate validation cohort of 120 different subjects was used. Across 300 to 400 genotyped donors of the cohort, an average of roughly 200,000 unique TCR beta nucleotide sequences per donor were sequenced, and 15% to 20% of those sequences were non-productive. A later analysis re-examined previously published TCR beta repertoires from more than 550 donors and added high-resolution HLA genotyping to investigate patterns of TCR occurrence. High-throughput TCR immunosequencing, statistical association of individual TCRs with disease status, and machine learning were combined to predict cytomegalovirus infection status. An early release that covered fewer than 750 HLA-typed donors contained approximately 300 gigabases of sequencing data and tens of millions of unique TCR sequences. Study-wide findings and limitations: The presence/absence analyses assumed that sequencing depth was roughly uniform across donors, and that assumption may not be true. A group of highly shared sequence variants was considered likely to be a technical artifact of the sequencing pipeline. Immune exposure information for the cohort was limited to CMV serostatus. At a false discovery rate of 0.05, a later analysis linked 16,951 TCR beta sequences to specific HLA alleles. A later genetic analysis reported fewer N-insertions in productive TCRs among donors in an Asian-associated ancestry cluster than the roughly 700-donor mean. Around 16 rarely observed V segments, including chromosome 9 orphons, were excluded from the earlier analysis of approximately 500 of the donors because counts were too low. Because HLA typing was missing for some donors at each locus, association tests included only the typed subset. Some IMGT-functional V segments, including TRBV6-2 and TRBV6-3, could not be told apart with the 87-base-pair reads, so those segments were excluded. A few of the identified cytomegalovirus-associated TCR beta chains were confirmed in vitro to be specific for cytomegalovirus antigens. An association between a missense DCLRE1C variant and V-gene and J-gene trimming of TCR beta chains was found in a later genetic analysis and replicated in an independent cohort. Correlated functional status among segregating V segments might be attributable to linkage disequilibrium, but an unknown experimental factor could not be ruled out. A further reported finding was that TCR beta sequences accurately predicted the HLA-A and HLA-B alleles for most subjects in the first cohort. A later analysis reported that several top co-occurrence clusters appeared linked to parvovirus B19, influenza, CMV and Epstein-Barr virus. Only TCR beta chains were sequenced in this cohort, and the absence of alpha or paired-chain data limited detectable features. In the study, about 150 TCR beta chains were listed as associated with cytomegalovirus. The classifier was reported to diagnose cytomegalovirus status with high specificity and sensitivity in both the original and validation cohorts. When HLA alleles, especially DR and DQ, strongly co-occurred, attributing TCR associations to individual alleles was difficult. A later analysis found that most CMV-associated TCR beta chains appeared HLA-restricted, with HLA associations seemingly driven largely by CMV exposure. A later analysis found that TCR association rates varied across HLA loci, with DRB1 alleles showing the most associated TCRs and HLA-C alleles the fewest. In a later analysis, HLA-associated TCR beta chains were found to be more clonally expanded and to have lower generation probabilities than equally common non-associated chains. According to the authors, the approach could potentially be generalized to other disease states and immunological phenotypes. In an earlier analysis of over 550 of the donors, most TCR beta V segments were observed in productive rearrangements about 90% or about 30% of the time, broadly matching IMGT annotations. While some public TCRs were present in many individuals, most TCR sequences turned up only very rarely across donors.

The sequence joins TRBV6-5 to TRBJ1-1; the junction holds 10 bases that match TRBD1. The origin of this receptor is a woman in her 40s in good health and CMV-seropositive. Sequencing was done on a sample of PBMCs. The nucleotide sequence reads as follows: TGTGCCAGCAGTTCGCCCGGGACAGGGGTAAGGACTGAAGCTTTCTTT. It specifies CASSSPGTGVRTEAFF.